The next 25 T cell receptor beta chains were all read from a single sample in a study of blood T cell repertoires in COVID-19. The table came from immunoSEQ multiplex PCR; TCRdb's copy has only in-frame clones and leaves some out. The sample records about 180,000 clones, around 88% being singletons. Material: peripheral blood. The source is a woman under 40 with acute or convalescent COVID-19.

The CDR3 nucleotides are TGCAGTGCTAGACAACAGAAACTGTTTTTT. It encodes CSARQQKLFF. This sequence joins TRBV20-1 and TRBJ1-4; D remains unclear. In germline, CDR1 is DFQATT, CDR2 SNEGSKA (reference sequence). Trimming took off 2 bases at V and 11 bases at J, with 6 bases between the two ends. The CDR3 sequence is 10 residues long.

The rearrangement uses TRBV5-1 and TRBJ2-3, with a possible D match to TRBD2 (7 bases). Germline V gene data show CDR1 as SGHRS and CDR2 as YFSETQ. Trimming pared 9 bases from V and 2 bases from J, leaving 16 bases between. The CDR3 spans 14 residues. The CDR3, as DNA: TGCGCCACCACAGGGAGCGGGGCCACAGATACGCAGTATTTT. It is translated as CATTGSGATDTQYF.

This rearrangement joins TRBV10-3 to TRBJ2-5; D gene unclear. The CDR3 sequence is 14 residues long. V was trimmed by 2 bases and J by 5 bases, leaving 12 bases between them. Germline V gene lookup returns CDR1 ENHRY and CDR2 SYGVKD. This chain's CDR3 is CAISELQVGETQYF. CDR3 bases: TGTGCCATCAGTGAGCTTCAGGTTGGGGAGACCCAGTACTTC.

In its sample, this clone was seen once. DNA for the CDR3: TGTGCGATCCAAGGGACTTTTTACGAGCAGTACTTC. Amino acid sequence: CAIQGTFYEQYF. V is TRBV2 and J is TRBJ2-7, with D tentatively TRBD2 (6 bases). The CDR3 is 12 amino acids. Germline CDR1 is SNHLY and CDR2 is FYNNEI. Full variable domain (rest looked up from reference TRBV2 and TRBJ2-7): EPEVTQTPSHQVTQMGQEVILRCVPISNHLYFYWYRQILGQKVEFLVSFYNNEISEKSEIFDDQFSVERPDGSNFTLKIRSTKLEDSAMYFCAIQGTFYEQYFGPGTRLTVT.

The V call is TRBV7-9, the J call TRBJ2-7, with TRBD1 identical over 8 bases. With 3 bases clipped from V and 4 bases from J, the junction kept 5 bases outside the gene matches. CDR1 and CDR2 from the germline V gene are SEHNR and FQNEAQ (reference sequence). CDR3 length equals 14 residues. In DNA, the CDR3 is TGTGCCAGCAGCTTCGACAGGGGCTATTACGAGCAGTACTTC. Translation gives CASSFDRGYYEQYF. The variable domain in full, completed from reference TRBV7-9 and TRBJ2-7, reads DTGVSQNPRHKITKRGQNVTFRCDPISEHNRLYWYRQTLGQGPEFLTYFQNEAQLEKSRLLSDRFSAERPKGSFSTLEIQRTEQGDSAMYLCASSFDRGYYEQYFGPGTRLTVT.

Concerning this clone itself: The junction does not match germline at one end; this may be a read error. The CDR3 spells CASSSLSNDRVLF. CDR3 nucleotide sequence: TGTGCCAGCAGTTCCCTAAGCAACGACAGGGTTCTGTTC. The V gene is TRBV6-6, the J gene TRBJ1-2; 7 bases match TRBD1. Germline CDR1 MNHNY, CDR2 SVGAGI (reference sequence). The CDR3 loop spans 13 amino acids.

In DNA form, the CDR3 reads TGTGCCAGTAGTATAGCACAGGGGTACGGGGAGACCCAGTACTTC. Translated, it gives CASSIAQGYGETQYF. This chain connects TRBV19 to TRBJ2-5; 7 bases align to TRBD1. The CDR3 has 15 amino acids. V was clipped by 1 base and J by 5 bases; unmatched bases: 7. From germline, CDR1 is LNHDA and CDR2 SQIVND (reference sequence).

This clone was picked up one time. V usage is TRBV7-9 and J usage is TRBJ2-7, with 9 bases matching TRBD2. Germline trimming cut 8 bases from V and 4 bases from J; bases unmatched to any gene: 3. CDR3 length: 12 amino acids. Germline values: CDR1 SEHNR, CDR2 FQNEAQ (reference sequence). Here the CDR3 reads CASSSGIYEQYF. In nucleotides, the CDR3 is TGTGCCAGCTCTAGCGGGATATACGAGCAGTACTTC.

V gene TRBV5-1 combines with J gene TRBJ2-3, with a possible D match to TRBD2 (5 bases). This CDR3 region has 13 residues. Germline CDR1 and CDR2: SGHRS and YFSETQ. V gave up 7 bases and J gave up 1 base, with 10 bases separating them. Written as DNA, the CDR3 is TGCGCCAGCGGGAGCACGGGCACAGATACGCAGTATTTT. This encodes CASGSTGTDTQYF.

Regarding this clone: Other nucleotide sequences from this sample produce the same CDR3. CDR3 sequence: CAIGSGYEQYF. In DNA form, the CDR3 reads TGTGCCATCGGAAGCGGCTACGAGCAGTACTTC. The V and J genes are TRBV10-3 and TRBJ2-7; D may be TRBD2 (5 bases). The CDR3 consists of 11 residues. Trimming removed 8 bases from V and 3 bases from J, with 8 bases in between. The germline CDR1 and CDR2 sequences are ENHRY and SYGVKD.

The chain carries TRBV7-2 and TRBJ1-2; a possible D gene is TRBD1 (5 bases). The ends were cut back, 1 base at V and 6 bases at J, with 15 bases in the middle. Germline assignment: CDR1 SGHTA and CDR2 FQGNSA. This CDR3 is 15 amino acids long. Written as DNA, the CDR3 is TGTGCCAGCAGCTTAGTAAGCAGGGTCGATCATGGCTACACCTTC. Its protein product is CASSLVSRVDHGYTF. Full variable domain (rest looked up from reference TRBV7-2 and TRBJ1-2): GAGVSQSPSNKVTEKGKDVELRCDPISGHTALYWYRQSLGQGLEFLIYFQGNSAPDKSGLPSDRFSAERTGGSVSTLTIQRTQQEDSAVYLCASSLVSRVDHGYTFGSGTRLTVV.

The table lists this clone with a count of one. The chain joins TRBV28 to TRBJ1-2; 7 nucleotides line up with TRBD1. The CDR3 consists of 13 residues. V was clipped by 5 bases and J by 12 bases; unmatched bases: 12. In germline, CDR1 is MDHEN, CDR2 SYDVKM. The DNA for the CDR3 is TGTGCCAGCAGTCCCCCCAATAGAGGGGGCCACACCTTC. Translated, it gives CASSPPNRGGHTF.

The chain uses TRBV18 and TRBJ1-2; weak D call: TRBD1 (5 bases). CDR3 length: 14 residues. Per the germline V gene, CDR1 is KGHSH and CDR2 is LQKENI. The V end lost 3 bases, the J end lost 6 bases, and 14 bases lay between the germline ends. CDR3 amino acids: CASSPSIGGHGYTF. The CDR3 nucleotides read TGTGCCAGCTCACCCTCGATCGGGGGACATGGCTACACCTTC.

This chain connects TRBV18 to TRBJ2-7; 13 bases are a match to TRBD2. The germline CDR1 and CDR2 sequences are KGHSH and LQKENI. V was pared by 0 bases and J by 4 bases, with 9 bases of the junction left unmatched. This CDR3 region has 18 residues. CDR3 residues: CASSPPGTSGISPYEQYF. In DNA form, the CDR3 reads TGTGCCAGCTCACCACCCGGGACTAGCGGGATCTCTCCTTACGAGCAGTACTTC.

This chain uses TRBV7-2 with TRBJ2-1, with D possibly TRBD2 on 5 matching bases. This CDR3 region has 12 residues. Germline V gene lookup returns CDR1 SGHTA and CDR2 FQGNSA. Trimming took 4 bases from V and 4 from J, leaving 5 bases between them. DNA of the CDR3: TGTGCCAGCAGCTCGGGGTACAATGAGCAGTTCTTC. It specifies CASSSGYNEQFF.

The chain uses TRBV7-2 and TRBJ2-7; a possible D gene is TRBD2 (6 bases). The CDR3 sequence is 15 residues long. Germline V gene lookup returns CDR1 SGHTA and CDR2 FQGNSA. The ends were cut back, 2 bases at V and 3 bases at J, with 14 bases in the middle. The CDR3 protein is CASSLKEAGFYEQYF. The CDR3 DNA sequence: TGTGCCAGCAGCTTAAAGGAGGCGGGGTTCTACGAGCAGTACTTC.

V gene TRBV28 combines with J gene TRBJ2-1; possible D gene TRBD1, 6 bases. Germline CDR1 MDHEN, CDR2 SYDVKM. Between the trimmed V and J ends, which lost 5 bases and 5 bases, there was a span of 19 bases. The CDR3 totals 16 residues. The DNA for the CDR3 is TGTGCCAGCAGTCCCCAGTCACTCCGGGACAACAATGAGCAGTTCTTC. Translating it yields CASSPQSLRDNNEQFF.

The V call is TRBV7-9, the J call TRBJ1-1; D call uncertain. The germline gives CDR1 SEHNR, CDR2 FQNEAQ (reference sequence). V lost 5 bases to trimming and J lost 5 bases, with 6 bases between them. This CDR3 region has 11 residues. The CDR3 loop reads CASSLRTEAFF. CDR3 DNA sequence: TGTGCCAGCAGCCTGCGTACTGAAGCTTTCTTT.

The V gene is TRBV5-1, the J gene TRBJ1-6; 10 nucleotides line up with TRBD1. This CDR3 contains 15 residues. Germline V gene data show CDR1 as SGHRS and CDR2 as YFSETQ. Losses at the gene ends were 3 bases for V and 7 bases for J; bases not matched to a gene: 4. Here the CDR3 reads CASSSGTGENSPLHF. As DNA, the CDR3 is TGCGCCAGCAGCTCCGGGACAGGGGAAAATTCACCCCTCCACTTT.

The V call is TRBV5-6, the J call TRBJ2-7; D is uncertain. Germline V gives CDR1 SGHDT, CDR2 YYEEEE. Trimming took off 0 bases at V and 0 bases at J, with 4 bases between the two ends. The CDR3 is 13 residues long. In DNA form, the CDR3 reads TGTGCCAGCAGCTTGGGCAGCTCCTACGAGCAGTACTTC. It is translated as CASSLGSSYEQYF.

V usage is TRBV7-2 and J usage is TRBJ2-5, with 8 bases matching TRBD2. The CDR3 totals 15 residues. Trimming took 4 bases from V and 5 from J; bases not matched to a gene: 9. Germline loops: CDR1 SGHTA, CDR2 FQGNSA. CDR3 loop: CASSWTGGKGETQYF. The CDR3 DNA sequence: TGTGCCAGCAGCTGGACGGGGGGGAAGGGGGAGACCCAGTACTTC. Full variable domain (rest looked up from reference TRBV7-2 and TRBJ2-5): GAGVSQSPSNKVTEKGKDVELRCDPISGHTALYWYRQSLGQGLEFLIYFQGNSAPDKSGLPSDRFSAERTGGSVSTLTIQRTQQEDSAVYLCASSWTGGKGETQYFGPGTRLLVL.

This clone was counted between two and nine times. The rearrangement uses TRBV5-4 and TRBJ2-3, with TRBD2 identical over 9 bases. Per the germline V gene, CDR1 is SGHNT and CDR2 is YYREEE (reference sequence). This CDR3 region has 17 residues. V lost 0 bases, J lost 4 bases, and 9 bases stayed unmatched. The CDR3 region has the DNA TGTGCCAGCAGCTTGGGAGGAGCGGGAGGCTTTGCAGATACGCAGTATTTT. Translating it yields CASSLGGAGGFADTQYF. Supplemented by reference TRBV5-4 and TRBJ2-3, the full variable domain reads ETGVTQSPTHLIKTRGQQVTLRCSSQSGHNTVSWYQQALGQGPQFIFQYYREEENGRGNFPPRFSGLQFPNYSSELNVNALELDDSALYLCASSLGGAGGFADTQYFGPGTRLTVL.

The gene calls are TRBV6-5 and TRBJ1-2; 7 nucleotides match TRBD1. Germline loops: CDR1 MNHEY, CDR2 SVGAGI. The CDR3 is 13 residues long. The V and J ends lost 6 bases and 8 bases, in that order; junction bases with no gene match: 9. CDR3 nucleotides: TGTGCCAGCAGGCAAACAGGGGTCGGCGGCTACACCTTC. Protein: CASRQTGVGGYTF.

V usage is TRBV5-1 and J usage is TRBJ1-1; tentative D call: TRBD1 (5 bases). Germline V gene sequence: CDR1 SGHRS, CDR2 YFSETQ. There are 13 residues in the CDR3. Between the trimmed V and J ends, which lost 5 bases and 11 bases, there was a span of 19 bases. The CDR3 sequence: CASRLKSDSSAFF. The CDR3 DNA sequence: TGCGCCAGCAGACTCAAATCAGACAGTTCGGCTTTCTTT.

This rearrangement joins TRBV29-1 to TRBJ1-1; D remains ambiguous. The germline CDR1 and CDR2 sequences are SQVTM and ANQGSEA. The CDR3 totals 11 residues. The V and J ends lost 6 bases and 1 base respectively, with 6 bases between them. The CDR3 region is CSVAENTEAFF. In DNA form, the CDR3 reads TGCAGCGTGGCAGAGAACACTGAAGCTTTCTTT.